The present entry profiles one TCR beta chain with its context. Original processing methods: By means of reference gene primer amplification, nucleated cell counts were estimated. The repertoire was sequenced with immunoSEQ multiplex PCR; TCRdb's copy has only in-frame clones and lacks some. That table gives V, J and clone size, and the DNA gave D and trimming. The profile shows about 170,000 clones, 80% to 85% of them singletons. These data come from a study of blood T cell repertoires in COVID-19. The clonotype comes from a human donor with acute or convalescent COVID-19. The donor label of this sample is uncertain. The sequenced sample consisted of peripheral blood.

The CDR3 here is CASSQGTPGANVLTF. The CDR3 DNA is TGTGCCAGCAGCCAAGGGACTCCTGGGGCCAACGTCCTGACTTTC. The chain carries TRBV3-1 (or the pseudogene TRBV3-2) and TRBJ2-6; D may be TRBD2 (5 bases). Germline V gene sequence: CDR1 LGHDT, CDR2 YNNKEL (reference sequence). The CDR3 spans 15 residues. Trimming left V 1 base short and J 2 bases short, with 6 bases between.